This record looks at one T cell receptor beta chain sequence and its context. An end of the junction does not agree with germline; a read error may underlie this. In germline, CDR1 is SGHDT, CDR2 YYEEEE. This CDR3 comprises 12 residues. Data came from immunoSEQ multiplex PCR; TCRdb stores just in-frame clones and leaves some out. The data contain 30,000 to 40,000 clones, roughly 87% of them singletons. The sample comes from a study of T cell changes during pregnancy in multiple sclerosis. The sample consisted of CD8+ T cells from peripheral blood mononuclear cells, taken before pregnancy. The receptor's source is a female donor with multiple sclerosis, enrolled in a pregnancy study. This chain uses TRBV5-6 with TRBJ1-6; 7 nucleotides line up with TRBD1. The CDR3 protein is CASSLAAGGLDF. The CDR3 nucleotides are TGTGCCAGCAGCTTGGCAGCAGGGGGATTGGACTTT.